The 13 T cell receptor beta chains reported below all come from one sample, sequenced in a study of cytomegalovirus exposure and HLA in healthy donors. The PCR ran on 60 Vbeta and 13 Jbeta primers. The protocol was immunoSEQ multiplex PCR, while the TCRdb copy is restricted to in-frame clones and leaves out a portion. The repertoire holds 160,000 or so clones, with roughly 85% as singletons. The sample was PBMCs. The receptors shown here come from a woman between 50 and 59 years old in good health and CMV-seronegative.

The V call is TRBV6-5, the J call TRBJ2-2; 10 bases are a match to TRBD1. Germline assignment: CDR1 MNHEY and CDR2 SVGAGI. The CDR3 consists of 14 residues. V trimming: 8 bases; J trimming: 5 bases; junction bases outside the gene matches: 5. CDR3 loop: CASFRTGGTGELFF. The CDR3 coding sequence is TGTGCCAGCTTTAGGACAGGGGGAACCGGGGAGCTGTTTTTT.

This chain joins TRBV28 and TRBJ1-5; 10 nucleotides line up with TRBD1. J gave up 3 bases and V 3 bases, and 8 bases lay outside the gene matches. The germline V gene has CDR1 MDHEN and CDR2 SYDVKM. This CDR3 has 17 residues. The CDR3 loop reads CASSLRPGQGDNQPQHF. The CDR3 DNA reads TGTGCCAGCAGTTTGCGCCCCGGACAGGGGGACAATCAGCCCCAGCATTTT.

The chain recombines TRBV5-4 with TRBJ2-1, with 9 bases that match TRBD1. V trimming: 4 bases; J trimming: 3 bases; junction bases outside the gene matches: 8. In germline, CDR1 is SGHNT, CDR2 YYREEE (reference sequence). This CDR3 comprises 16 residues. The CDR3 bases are TGTGCCAGCAGCCCCCGGACAGGGGAGGACTACAATGAGCAGTTCTTC. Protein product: CASSPRTGEDYNEQFF.

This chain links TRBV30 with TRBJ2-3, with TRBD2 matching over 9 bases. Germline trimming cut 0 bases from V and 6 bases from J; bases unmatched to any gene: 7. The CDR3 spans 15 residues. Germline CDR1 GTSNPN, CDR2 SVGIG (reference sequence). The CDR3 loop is CAWSVRLAGTDTQYF. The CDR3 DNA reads TGTGCCTGGAGTGTTCGGCTAGCGGGAACGGATACGCAGTATTTT.

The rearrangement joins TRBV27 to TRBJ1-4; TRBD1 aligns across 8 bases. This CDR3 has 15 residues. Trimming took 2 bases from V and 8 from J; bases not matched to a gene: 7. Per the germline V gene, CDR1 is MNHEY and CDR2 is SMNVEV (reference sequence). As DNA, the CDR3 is TGTGCCAGCAGTTTACGACAGGGGTTAGGGGAAAAACTGTTTTTT. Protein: CASSLRQGLGEKLFF.

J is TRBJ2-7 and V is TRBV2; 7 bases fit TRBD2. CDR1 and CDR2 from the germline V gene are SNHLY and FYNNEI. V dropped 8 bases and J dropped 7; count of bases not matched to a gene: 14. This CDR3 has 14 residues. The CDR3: CASSWGRGTGEQYF. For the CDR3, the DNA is TGTGCCAGCTCCTGGGGGAGGGGCACAGGAGAGCAGTACTTC.

This chain's CDR3 is CASTSGRGGYTF. The CDR3 bases are TGTGCCAGCACCTCAGGCAGGGGTGGCTACACCTTC. This sequence joins TRBV27 and TRBJ1-2; D is possibly TRBD1 (6 bases). V was clipped by 7 bases and J by 7 bases, with 13 bases between them. Per germline, CDR1 MNHEY and CDR2 SMNVEV (reference sequence). The CDR3 contains 12 residues.

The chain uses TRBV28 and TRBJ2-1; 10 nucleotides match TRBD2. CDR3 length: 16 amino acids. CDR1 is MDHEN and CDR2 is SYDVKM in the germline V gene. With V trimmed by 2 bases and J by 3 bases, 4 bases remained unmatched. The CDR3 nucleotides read TGTGCCAGCAGTTTAGGGCTAGCGGGGGTCTACAATGAGCAGTTCTTC. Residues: CASSLGLAGVYNEQFF.

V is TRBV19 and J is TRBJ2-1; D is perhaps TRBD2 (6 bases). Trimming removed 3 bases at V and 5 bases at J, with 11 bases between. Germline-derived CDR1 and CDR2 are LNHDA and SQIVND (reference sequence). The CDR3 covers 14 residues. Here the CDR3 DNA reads TGTGCCAGTAGTATGGGAGGCAGCAACAATGAGCAGTTCTTC. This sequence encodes CASSMGGSNNEQFF.

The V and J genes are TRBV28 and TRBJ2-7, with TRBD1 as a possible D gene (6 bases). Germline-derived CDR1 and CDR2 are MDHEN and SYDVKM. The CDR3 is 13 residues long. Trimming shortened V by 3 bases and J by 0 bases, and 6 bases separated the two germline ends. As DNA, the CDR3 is TGTGCCAGCAGTTTGGGGGCCTCCTACGAGCAGTACTTC. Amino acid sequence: CASSLGASYEQYF.

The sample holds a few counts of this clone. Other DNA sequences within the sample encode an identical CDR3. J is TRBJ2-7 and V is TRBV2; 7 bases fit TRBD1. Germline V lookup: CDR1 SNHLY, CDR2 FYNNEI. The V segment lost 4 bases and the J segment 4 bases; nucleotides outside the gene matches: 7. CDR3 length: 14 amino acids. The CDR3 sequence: CASSGIGTVYEQYF. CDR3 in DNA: TGTGCCAGCAGTGGGATAGGGACAGTGTACGAGCAGTACTTC. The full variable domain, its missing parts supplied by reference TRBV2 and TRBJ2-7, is EPEVTQTPSHQVTQMGQEVILRCVPISNHLYFYWYRQILGQKVEFLVSFYNNEISEKSEIFDDQFSVERPDGSNFTLKIRSTKLEDSAMYFCASSGIGTVYEQYFGPGTRLTVT.

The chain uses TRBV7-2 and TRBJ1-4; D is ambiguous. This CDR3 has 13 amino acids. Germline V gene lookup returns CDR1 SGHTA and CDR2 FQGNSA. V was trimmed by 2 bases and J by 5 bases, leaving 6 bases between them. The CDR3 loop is CASSLNRNEKLFF. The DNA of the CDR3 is TGTGCCAGCAGCTTAAATAGAAATGAAAAACTGTTTTTT.

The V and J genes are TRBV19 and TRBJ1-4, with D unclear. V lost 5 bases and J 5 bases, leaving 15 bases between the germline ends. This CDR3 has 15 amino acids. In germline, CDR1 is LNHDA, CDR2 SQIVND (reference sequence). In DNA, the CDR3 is TGTGCCAGTAGTCCCCATGCTCGCGGGAATGAAAAACTGTTTTTT. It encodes CASSPHARGNEKLFF.